These T cell receptor beta chains were read from a single sample in a study of blood T cell repertoires in COVID-19. The repertoire was sequenced with immunoSEQ multiplex PCR; TCRdb's copy has only in-frame clones and lacks some. The repertoire holds 200,000 or so clones, around nine tenths seen once, with roughly 5.6% in the top ten. The sample consisted of peripheral blood. The receptors were gathered from a woman aged 40 to 50 who had recovered from COVID-19. Each CDR3 is given with its conserved first and last residue. D genes are given only for firm matches. The size of a clone is reported for some rows only, either as once, few or many, or as a class for expanded clones.

V,J,size,D,DNA,CDR3
TRBV20-1,TRBJ2-7,-,-,TGCAGTGCTAGGGTCGGGTACGAGCAGTACTTC,CSARVGYEQYF
TRBV4-2,TRBJ2-5,medium-sized,TRBD1,TGTGCCAGCAGCCAAGAAGGACAGGGGGGGCAAGAGACCCAGTACTTC,CASSQEGQGGQETQYF
TRBV10-2,TRBJ1-1,once,-,TGCGCCAGCAGTATTTCGTTGAACACTGAAGCTTTCTTT,CASSISLNTEAFF
TRBV18,TRBJ2-5,-,-,TGTGCCAGCTCACCACCGACTAGAGCTTCAGAGACCCAGTACTTC,CASSPPTRASETQYF
TRBV29-1,TRBJ1-3,-,TRBD1,TGCAGCGTCGAGACAGGGGGAAACACCATATATTTT,CSVETGGNTIYF
TRBV4-2,TRBJ1-6,-,TRBD1,TGTGCCAGCAGCCAAAAAACCGGGACAGGATTATCACCCCTCCACTTT,CASSQKTGTGLSPLHF
TRBV15,TRBJ1-1,-,-,TGTGCCACCAGCAGAGGAGGCCAGATGAACACTGAAGCTTTCTTT,CATSRGGQMNTEAFF
TRBV12-2,TRBJ1-5,-,-,TGTGCAAGTCGCCAGTACGGGGGGCAGGGACAGCCCCAGCATTTT,CASRQYGGQGQPQHF
TRBV24-1,TRBJ2-2,-,TRBD2,TGTGCCACCAGTGGTGCTAGCGGGACCAACACCGGGGAGCTGTTTTTT,CATSGASGTNTGELFF
TRBV7-3,TRBJ2-2,-,-,TGTGCCAGCAGGCCGGGCCCTCCGGGGTACACCGGGGAGCTGTTTTTT,CASRPGPPGYTGELFF
TRBV28,TRBJ1-4,-,TRBD1,TGTGCCAGCAGTTTTAAAGGGCCAGGGGGCTTGTTGTTTTTT,CASSFKGPGGLLFF
TRBV28,TRBJ2-3,-,-,TGTGCCAGCAGAAAGACGGGAAGCACAGATACGCAGTATTTT,CASRKTGSTDTQYF
TRBV2,TRBJ1-1,-,-,TGTGCCAGCAGTGGGTCGGCAGGGAACACTGAAGCTTTCTTT,CASSGSAGNTEAFF